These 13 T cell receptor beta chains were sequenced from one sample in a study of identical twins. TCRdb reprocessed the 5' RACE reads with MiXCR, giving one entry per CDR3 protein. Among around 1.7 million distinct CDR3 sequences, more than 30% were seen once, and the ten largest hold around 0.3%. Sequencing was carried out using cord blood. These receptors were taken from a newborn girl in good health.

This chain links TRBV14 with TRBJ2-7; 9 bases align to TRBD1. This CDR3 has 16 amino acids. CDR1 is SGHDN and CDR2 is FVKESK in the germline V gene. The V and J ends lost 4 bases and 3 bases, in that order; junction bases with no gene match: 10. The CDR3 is CASSPYRDRVHYEQYF. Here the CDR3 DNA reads TGTGCCAGCAGCCCTTACCGGGACAGGGTTCACTACGAGCAGTACTTC.

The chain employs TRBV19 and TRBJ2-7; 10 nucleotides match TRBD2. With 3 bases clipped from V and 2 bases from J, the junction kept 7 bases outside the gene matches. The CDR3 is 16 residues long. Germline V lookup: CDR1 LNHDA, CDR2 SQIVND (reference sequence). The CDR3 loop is CASSIASGGLTYEQYF. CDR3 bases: TGTGCCAGTAGTATCGCTAGCGGGGGCCTTACCTACGAGCAGTACTTC. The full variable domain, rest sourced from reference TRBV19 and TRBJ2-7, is DGGITQSPKYLFRKEGQNVTLSCEQNLNHDAMYWYRQDPGQGLRLIYYSQIVNDFQKGDIAEGYSVSREKKESFPLTVTSAQKNPTAFYLCASSIASGGLTYEQYFGPGTRLTVT.

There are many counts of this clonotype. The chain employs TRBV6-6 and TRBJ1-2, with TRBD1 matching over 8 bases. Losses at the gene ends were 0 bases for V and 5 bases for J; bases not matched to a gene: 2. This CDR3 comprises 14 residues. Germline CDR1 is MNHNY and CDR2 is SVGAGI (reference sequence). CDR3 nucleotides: TGTGCCAGCAGTTACTCTCGGACAGGGTATGGCTACACCTTC. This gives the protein CASSYSRTGYGYTF.

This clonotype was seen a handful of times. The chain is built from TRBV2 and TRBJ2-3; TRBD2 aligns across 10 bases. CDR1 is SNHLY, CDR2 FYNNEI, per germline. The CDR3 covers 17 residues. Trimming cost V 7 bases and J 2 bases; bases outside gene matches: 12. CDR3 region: CASTGLAGEGDTDTQYF. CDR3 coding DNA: TGTGCCAGCACTGGCCTAGCGGGAGAAGGTGACACAGATACGCAGTATTTT.

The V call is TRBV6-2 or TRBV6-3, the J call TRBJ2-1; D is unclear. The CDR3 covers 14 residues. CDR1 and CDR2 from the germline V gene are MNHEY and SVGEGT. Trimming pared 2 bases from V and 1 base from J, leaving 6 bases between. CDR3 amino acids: CASSYTLSYNEQFF. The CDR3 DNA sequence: TGTGCCAGCAGTTACACTTTATCCTACAATGAGCAGTTCTTC.

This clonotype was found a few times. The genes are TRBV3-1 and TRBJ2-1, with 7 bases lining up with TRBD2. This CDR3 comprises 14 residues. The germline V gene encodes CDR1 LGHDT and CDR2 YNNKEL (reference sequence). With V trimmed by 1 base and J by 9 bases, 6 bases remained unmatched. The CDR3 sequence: CASSQGGTTSEQFF. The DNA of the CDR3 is TGTGCCAGCAGCCAAGGGGGGACTACCAGTGAGCAGTTCTTC.

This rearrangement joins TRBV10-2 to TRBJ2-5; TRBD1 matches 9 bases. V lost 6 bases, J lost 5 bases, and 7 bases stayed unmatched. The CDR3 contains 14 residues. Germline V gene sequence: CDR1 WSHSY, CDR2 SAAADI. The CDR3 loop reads CASSVNRGHETQYF. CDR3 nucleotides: TGCGCCAGCAGCGTAAACAGGGGGCATGAGACCCAGTACTTC.

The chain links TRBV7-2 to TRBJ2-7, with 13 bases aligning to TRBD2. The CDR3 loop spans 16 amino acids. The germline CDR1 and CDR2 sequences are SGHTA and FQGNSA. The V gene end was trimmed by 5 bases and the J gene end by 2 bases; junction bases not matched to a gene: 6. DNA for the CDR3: TGTGCCAGCAGCCCAGAGGGGACTAGCGGGGCCTACGAGCAGTACTTC. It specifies CASSPEGTSGAYEQYF.

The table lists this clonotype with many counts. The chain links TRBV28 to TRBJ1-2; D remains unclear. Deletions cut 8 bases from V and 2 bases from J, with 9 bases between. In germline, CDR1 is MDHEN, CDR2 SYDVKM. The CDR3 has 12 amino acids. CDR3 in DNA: TGTGCCAGCCACGGGAACAACTATGGCTACACCTTC. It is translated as CASHGNNYGYTF.

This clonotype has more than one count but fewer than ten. The CDR3 DNA is TGTGCCAGCAGCTTAGAGGTAGCGCCCTACGAGCAGTACTTC. Translated, it gives CASSLEVAPYEQYF. The chain has TRBV7-9 and TRBJ2-7; D is perhaps TRBD2 (5 bases). In germline, CDR1 is SEHNR, CDR2 FQNEAQ (reference sequence). This CDR3 has 14 amino acids. V was pared by 1 base and J by 2 bases, with 9 bases between.

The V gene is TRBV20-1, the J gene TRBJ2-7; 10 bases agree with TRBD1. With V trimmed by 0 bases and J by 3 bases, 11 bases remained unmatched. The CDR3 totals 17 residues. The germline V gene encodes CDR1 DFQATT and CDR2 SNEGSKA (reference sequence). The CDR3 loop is CSARDLGDRGSVYEQYF. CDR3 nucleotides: TGCAGTGCTAGAGATCTAGGGGACAGGGGATCGGTCTACGAGCAGTACTTC.

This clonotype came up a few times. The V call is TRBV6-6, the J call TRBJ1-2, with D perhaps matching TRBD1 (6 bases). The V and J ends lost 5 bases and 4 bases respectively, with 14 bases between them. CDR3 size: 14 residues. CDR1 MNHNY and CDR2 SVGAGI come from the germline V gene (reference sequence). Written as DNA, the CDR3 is TGTGCCAGCAGTGTGGGGGGGCCCCTCTATGGCTACACCTTC. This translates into CASSVGGPLYGYTF.

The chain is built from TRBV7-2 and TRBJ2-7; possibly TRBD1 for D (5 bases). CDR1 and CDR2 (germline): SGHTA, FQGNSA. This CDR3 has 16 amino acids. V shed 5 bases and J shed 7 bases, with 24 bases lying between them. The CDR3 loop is CASSPALGLGHNEQYF. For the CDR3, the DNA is TGTGCCAGCAGCCCTGCCCTTGGATTGGGGCACAATGAGCAGTACTTC. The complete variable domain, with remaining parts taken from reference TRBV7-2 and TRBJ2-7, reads GAGVSQSPSNKVTEKGKDVELRCDPISGHTALYWYRQSLGQGLEFLIYFQGNSAPDKSGLPSDRFSAERTGGSVSTLTIQRTQQEDSAVYLCASSPALGLGHNEQYFGPGTRLTVT.